This T cell receptor (beta chain) was sequenced in a study of CD8 T cells in Susac syndrome. This clonotype came up once. The antigen remains unidentified. CD8+ and CD4+ blood T cells underwent TCR beta sequencing. Through negative isolation, CD4+ and CD8+ T cells were obtained, while TEMRA cells were enriched using FACS. General study points: Regarding the TCR sequencing and HLA analysis, the study admitted that a relatively small number of individuals were involved.

Trimming removed 0 bases from V and 5 bases from J; junction bases left unmatched: 13. The length of the CDR3 is 17 residues. Germline V gene data show CDR1 as SGHAT and CDR2 as FQNNGV. Random hexamers primed reverse transcription of about 0.5 to 1 ug RNA. Amplification of the TCR beta CDR3 was carried out by immunoSEQ multiplex PCR, which spanned a total of 54 Vbeta and 13 Jbeta segments. TCRdb re-called the immunoSEQ multiplex PCR reads through MiXCR, storing one row per CDR3 protein. The sample has about 49,000 distinct CDR3 sequences, approximately 94% seen once; the top ten hold roughly 0.52%. Sequenced: CD8+ T cells from PBMCs. The rearrangement links TRBV11-2 to TRBJ2-7, with TRBD2 matching 7 bases. This sequence was found in a human donor in good health. CDR3 sequence (DNA): TGTGCCAGCAGCTTAGAGGAAACCCTAGCGGAGCCCCACGAGCAGTACTTC. Translation gives CASSLEETLAEPHEQYF.